This TCR beta chain was recorded in a study of identical twins. MiXCR, run by TCRdb on the 5' RACE reads, gives a single entry per CDR3 protein. The sample gives some 710,000 distinct CDR3 sequences, less than 7% of which show up once; approximately 2% is in the top ten. Study outcomes and limitations: Models predicted less out-of-frame TCR alpha sharing in monozygotic twins than was found.

A few counts support this clonotype. What it binds is not known. V was pared by 5 bases and J by 6 bases, with 19 bases between. Germline V gene sequence: CDR1 SGHTA, CDR2 FQGNSA. The length of the CDR3 is 16 residues. Everyone who gave samples was a healthy Caucasian. This receptor was taken from a man aged 18 to 30 in good health. This chain connects TRBV7-2 to TRBJ1-4; TRBD1 might be the D (5 bases). The sample consisted of naive T cells sorted from blood. CDR3 bases: TGTGCCAGCAGCCAAGGGCCGGGGCGCAATTATGAAAAACTGTTTTTT. This translates into CASSQGPGRNYEKLFF.